This T cell receptor (beta chain) appears in the sequencing data of a study of T-cell memory formation after mild COVID-19. General observations from the study: CD8+ contracting clones occupied EMRA, while CD4+ ones occupied mainly CM and EM. Unconfirmed was the SARS-CoV-2 specificity of second-wave clones that peaked on day 37.

In this sample, this clonotype turned up a few times. Its antigen remains unknown. TCRdb analysed the 5' RACE reads with MiXCR anew, one entry per CDR3 protein. This sample has roughly 500,000 distinct CDR3 sequences, with roughly 22% found just once. This CDR3 has 12 amino acids. V lost 0 bases and J 11 bases, leaving 11 bases between the germline ends. Germline CDR1 SGHRS, CDR2 YFSETQ. This receptor was taken from an adult woman who had mild COVID-19 (a few samples of this study predate the infection). Cell type and time point are not known. The chain has TRBV5-1 and TRBJ1-1, with D unresolved. Material: PBMCs or a T cell subset sorted from them (not recorded which). CDR3 amino acids: CASSLVYGEAFF. In DNA, the CDR3 is TGCGCCAGCAGCTTGGTATATGGGGAGGCTTTCTTT.